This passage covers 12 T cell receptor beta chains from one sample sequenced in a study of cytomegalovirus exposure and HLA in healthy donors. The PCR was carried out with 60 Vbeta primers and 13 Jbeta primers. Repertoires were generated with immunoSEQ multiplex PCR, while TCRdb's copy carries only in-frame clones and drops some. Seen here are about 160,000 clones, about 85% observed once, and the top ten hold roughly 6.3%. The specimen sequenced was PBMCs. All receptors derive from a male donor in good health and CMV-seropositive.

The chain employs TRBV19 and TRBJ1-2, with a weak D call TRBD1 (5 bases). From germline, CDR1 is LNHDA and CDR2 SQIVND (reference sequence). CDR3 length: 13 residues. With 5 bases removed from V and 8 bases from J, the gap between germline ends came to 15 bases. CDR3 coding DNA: TGTGCCAGTAGTGAGACAGTCCTAGAGGGCTACACCTTC. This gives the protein CASSETVLEGYTF.

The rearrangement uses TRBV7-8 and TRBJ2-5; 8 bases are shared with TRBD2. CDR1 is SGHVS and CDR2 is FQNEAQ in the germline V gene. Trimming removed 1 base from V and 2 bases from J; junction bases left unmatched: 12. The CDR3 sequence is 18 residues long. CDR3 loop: CASSLDLSLASGQETQYF. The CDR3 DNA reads TGTGCCAGCAGCTTAGACCTTAGTCTGGCTAGCGGGCAAGAGACCCAGTACTTC.

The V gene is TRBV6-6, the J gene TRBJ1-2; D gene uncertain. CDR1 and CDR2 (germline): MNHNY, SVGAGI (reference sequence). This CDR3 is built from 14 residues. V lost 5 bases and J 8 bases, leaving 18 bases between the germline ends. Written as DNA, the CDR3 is TGTGCCAGCAGTCCCCTGGGCCTCCCTGTAGGCTACACCTTC. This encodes CASSPLGLPVGYTF.

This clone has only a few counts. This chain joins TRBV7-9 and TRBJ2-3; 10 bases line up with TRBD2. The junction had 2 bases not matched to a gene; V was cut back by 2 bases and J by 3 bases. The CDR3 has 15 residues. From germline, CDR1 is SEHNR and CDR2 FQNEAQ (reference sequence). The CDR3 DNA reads TGTGCCAGCAGCTTACCTAGCGGGAGAACAGATACGCAGTATTTT. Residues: CASSLPSGRTDTQYF.

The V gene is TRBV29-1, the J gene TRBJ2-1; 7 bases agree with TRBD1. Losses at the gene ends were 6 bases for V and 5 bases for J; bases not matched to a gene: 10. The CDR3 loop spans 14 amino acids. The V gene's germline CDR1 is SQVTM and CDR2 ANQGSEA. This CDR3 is CSVRPRQGNNEQFF. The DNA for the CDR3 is TGCAGCGTCCGTCCACGACAGGGAAACAATGAGCAGTTCTTC.

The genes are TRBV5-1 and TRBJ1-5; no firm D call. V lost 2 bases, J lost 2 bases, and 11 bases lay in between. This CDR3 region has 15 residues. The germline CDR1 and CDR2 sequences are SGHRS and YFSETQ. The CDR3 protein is CASSLEGAGNQPQHF. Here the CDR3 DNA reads TGCGCCAGCAGCTTAGAGGGCGCGGGCAATCAGCCCCAGCATTTT.

This CDR3 is CASSPKRRNTGELFF. The DNA for the CDR3 is TGTGCCAGCAGCCCAAAAAGGAGAAACACCGGGGAGCTGTTTTTT. The chain links TRBV5-4 to TRBJ2-2; no definite D call. V was clipped by 4 bases and J by 2 bases, with 12 bases between them. The CDR3 runs to 15 residues. Germline V gene data show CDR1 as SGHNT and CDR2 as YYREEE (reference sequence). The full variable domain, in which reference TRBV5-4 and TRBJ2-2 provide the parts outside the CDR3, is ETGVTQSPTHLIKTRGQQVTLRCSSQSGHNTVSWYQQALGQGPQFIFQYYREEENGRGNFPPRFSGLQFPNYSSELNVNALELDDSALYLCASSPKRRNTGELFFGEGSRLTVL.

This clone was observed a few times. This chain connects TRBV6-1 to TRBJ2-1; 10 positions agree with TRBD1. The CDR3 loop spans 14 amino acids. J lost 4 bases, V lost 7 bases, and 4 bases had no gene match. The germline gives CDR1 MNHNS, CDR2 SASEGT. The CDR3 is CASKGTGVYNEQFF. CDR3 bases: TGTGCCAGCAAAGGGACAGGGGTGTACAATGAGCAGTTCTTC.

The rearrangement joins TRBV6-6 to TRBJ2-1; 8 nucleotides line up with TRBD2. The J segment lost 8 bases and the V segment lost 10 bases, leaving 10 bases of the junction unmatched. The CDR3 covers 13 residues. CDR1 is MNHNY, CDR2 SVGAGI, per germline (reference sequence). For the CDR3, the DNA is TGTGCCACCACACCGGGACTAGGCGATGAGCAGTTCTTC. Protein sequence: CATTPGLGDEQFF.

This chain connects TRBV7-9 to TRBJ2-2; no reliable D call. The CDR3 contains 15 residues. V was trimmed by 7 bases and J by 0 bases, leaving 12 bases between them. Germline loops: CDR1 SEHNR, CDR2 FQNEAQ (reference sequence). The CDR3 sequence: CASNKEAANTGELFF. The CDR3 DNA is TGTGCCAGCAATAAAGAAGCCGCGAACACCGGGGAGCTGTTTTTT.

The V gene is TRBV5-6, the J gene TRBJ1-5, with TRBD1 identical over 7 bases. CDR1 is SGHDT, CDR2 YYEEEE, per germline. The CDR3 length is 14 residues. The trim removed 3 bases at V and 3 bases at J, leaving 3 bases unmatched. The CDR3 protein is CASSWGQNNQPQHF. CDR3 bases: TGTGCCAGCAGCTGGGGACAGAACAATCAGCCCCAGCATTTT.

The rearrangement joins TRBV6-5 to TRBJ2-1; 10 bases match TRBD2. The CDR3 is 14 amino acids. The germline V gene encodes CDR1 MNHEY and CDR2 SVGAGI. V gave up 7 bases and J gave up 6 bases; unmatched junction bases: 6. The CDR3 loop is CASTEREGRNEQFF. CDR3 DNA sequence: TGTGCCAGCACCGAGCGGGAGGGCCGCAATGAGCAGTTCTTC.